A selection of T cell receptor beta chains follows, all from one sample in a study of T-cell reconstitution after alpha-beta-depleted transplantation in children. Using its own MiXCR run on the PCR reads, TCRdb lists one record per CDR3 protein. The sample has a few hundred thousand distinct CDR3 sequences, around 16% seen once. Specimen: PBMCs, mostly from graft donor cells, collected 360 days after TCRalphabeta/CD19-depleted stem cell transplant. These receptors originate from a boy in the first two years of life who had a stem cell transplant for Wiskott-Aldrich syndrome, so the T cells may come from the graft donor. Both conserved end residues are part of each CDR3. The D gene is left open where the match is weak. Some rows have no size entry. The others give once, few or many, or a class for an expanded clone.

>TRBJ2-7|TRBV2|NA|NA
TGTGCCAGCAGTGGGTTAGGGACGGTTACCTACGAGCAGTACTTC
CASSGLGTVTYEQYF
>TRBJ2-7|TRBV12-3/TRBV12-4|NA|few
TGTGCCAGCAGTCCAGACTTCCCCTACGAGCAGTACTTC
CASSPDFPYEQYF
>TRBJ2-5|TRBV10-3|NA|NA
TGTGCCATCAGTGAGAGCGGACCACAAAAGACCCAGTACTTC
CAISESGPQKTQYF
>TRBJ1-6|TRBV10-3|NA|NA
TGTGCCATACGGGACAAAGGCTCACCCCTCCACTTT
CAIRDKGSPLHF
>TRBJ1-6|TRBV7-9|NA|few
TGTGCCAGCAGCTTAGTCGCCCTAGATAATTCACCCCTCCACTTT
CASSLVALDNSPLHF
>TRBJ1-2|TRBV2|NA|few
TGTGCCAGCATTTTCAGGGTTAACTATGGCTACACCTTC
CASIFRVNYGYTF
>TRBJ2-1|TRBV10-3|TRBD2|NA
TGTGCCATCAGTGAGCTCCGACTAGCGGGAGGATACAATGAGCAGTTCTTC
CAISELRLAGGYNEQFF
>TRBJ2-3|TRBV21-1|NA|few
TGTGCCAGCTGGAGGGGGAACAGGGGGAATAGCACAGATACGCAGTATTTT
CASWRGNRGNSTDTQYF
>TRBJ2-1|TRBV29-1|TRBD2|NA
TGCAGCGTTGAAGTTTTTAGCGGGGTTGGTCCCTACAATGAGCAGTTCTTC
CSVEVFSGVGPYNEQFF
>TRBJ1-2|TRBV14|NA|few
TGTGCCAGCAGCAACCGACAGTATCCTGCTGTCGCTAACTATGGCTACACCTTC
CASSNRQYPAVANYGYTF
>TRBJ2-5|TRBV12-3/TRBV12-4|TRBD1|NA
TGTGCCAGCAGTTTATGGGCAGGGGGCGCAGGAGAGACCCAGTACTTC
CASSLWAGGAGETQYF